One and the same sample provided the 3 T cell receptor beta chains below, sequenced in a study of shared clonotypes between healthy human individuals. Assay used: immunoSEQ multiplex PCR; TCRdb lists only in-frame clones, some missing. The profile covers approximately 1.5 million clones, with 98% to 99% appearing a single time and around 0.33% taken by the ten largest. The sequencing sample was made of naive CD4+ T cells sorted from blood. Documented subset: CD45RA+ positively selected. All receptors come from a young man in good health.

The genes are TRBV18 and TRBJ2-2, with 9 bases fitting TRBD1. CDR3 size: 18 residues. Germline CDR1 and CDR2: KGHSH and LQKENI. V dropped 3 bases and J dropped 4; count of bases not matched to a gene: 12. CDR3 sequence: CASSPSIPGQGITGELFF. The CDR3 DNA reads TGTGCCAGCTCACCGTCCATTCCGGGACAGGGTATCACCGGGGAGCTGTTTTTT.

The chain links TRBV6-1 to TRBJ2-2; 10 nucleotides agree with TRBD2. Germline CDR1 MNHNS, CDR2 SASEGT. This CDR3 is built from 15 residues. With 6 bases clipped from V and 7 bases from J, the junction kept 8 bases outside the gene matches. The CDR3 region is CASSPLAGRVGELFF. The CDR3, as DNA: TGTGCCAGCAGCCCACTAGCGGGAAGGGTCGGGGAGCTGTTTTTT.

This chain uses TRBV5-4 with TRBJ2-7; D gene unclear. Germline V CDR1 and CDR2: SGHNT, YYREEE (reference sequence). The CDR3 runs 12 residues. With 3 bases removed from V and 2 bases from J, the gap between germline ends came to 6 bases. This chain's CDR3 is CASSSYPYEQYF. CDR3 nucleotides: TGTGCCAGCAGCTCCTATCCCTACGAGCAGTACTTC.